One and the same sample provided the 15 T cell receptor beta chains below, sequenced in a study of Ad26.COV2.S vaccination and SARS-CoV-2 variants. Treatment described: some 20 received Ad26.COV2.S at low or high dose, single or two shots; about 5 received placebo; per-sample allocation not given. The study sampled participants on day 63 after the first vaccine or placebo injection. Profiled with immunoSEQ multiplex PCR; TCRdb holds only in-frame clones, not every one. The repertoire holds roughly 320,000 clones, with 70% to 90% as singletons. The specimen comprised peripheral blood, sampled in a trial of Ad26.COV2.S vaccine versus placebo. These receptors originate from a person between 18 and 65 years old who received the Ad26.COV2.S COVID-19 vaccine or a placebo.

The gene calls are TRBV12-3 or TRBV12-4 and TRBJ2-7; D is unresolved. This CDR3 is 12 amino acids long. Trimming left V 2 bases short and J 4 bases short, with 6 bases between. CDR3 sequence: CASSLTKYEQYF. In nucleotides, the CDR3 is TGTGCCAGCAGTTTAACCAAGTACGAGCAGTACTTC.

The genes are TRBV5-1 and TRBJ1-6, with TRBD1 matching over 8 bases. The V gene's germline CDR1 is SGHRS and CDR2 YFSETQ. The CDR3 extends over 15 amino acids. Trimming took 4 bases from V and 9 from J; bases not matched to a gene: 9. In nucleotides, the CDR3 is TGCGCCAGCAGCCTAAGTCGGACAGGGAGTTCACCCCTCCACTTT. It encodes CASSLSRTGSSPLHF.

This clone was counted once. This rearrangement joins TRBV6-5 to TRBJ2-7, with D possibly matching TRBD1 (6 bases). Germline CDR1 reads MNHEY; CDR2 reads SVGAGI. The CDR3 runs 14 residues. With 2 bases removed from V and 0 bases from J, the gap between germline ends came to 8 bases. DNA for the CDR3: TGTGCCAGCAGTTACAGGGGGACCTCCTACGAGCAGTACTTC. It codes for CASSYRGTSYEQYF.

The V and J genes are TRBV30 and TRBJ2-7; D gene uncertain. This CDR3 has 14 amino acids. Trimming shortened V by 4 bases and J by 5 bases, and 18 bases separated the two germline ends. Looked up from germline, CDR1 is GTSNPN and CDR2 is SVGIG (reference sequence). The CDR3 sequence is CAWTLVGLGDEQYF. The CDR3 region has the DNA TGTGCCTGGACCCTAGTAGGGCTTGGGGACGAGCAGTACTTC.

The V gene is TRBV18, the J gene TRBJ2-5, with 7 bases matching TRBD2. Germline V lookup: CDR1 KGHSH, CDR2 LQKENI. The CDR3 length is 14 residues. The trim removed 0 bases at V and 4 bases at J, leaving 2 bases unmatched. The CDR3 region is CASSPPSSGETQYF. As DNA, the CDR3 is TGTGCCAGCTCACCACCCTCTAGCGGAGAGACCCAGTACTTC.

The gene calls are TRBV19 and TRBJ2-3, with TRBD1 identical over 7 bases. Germline loops: CDR1 LNHDA, CDR2 SQIVND (reference sequence). CDR3 length: 14 residues. Losses at the gene ends were 4 bases for V and 10 bases for J; bases not matched to a gene: 11. The CDR3 reads CASSTTGPSKAQYF. The CDR3 DNA follows: TGTGCCAGTAGTACGACAGGGCCATCGAAGGCGCAGTATTTT.

The chain joins TRBV7-8 to TRBJ2-7; no clear D. The CDR3 is made up of 13 amino acids. V gave up 4 bases and J gave up 0 bases, with 7 bases separating them. Per germline, CDR1 SGHVS and CDR2 FQNEAQ. The CDR3 DNA sequence: TGTGCCAGCAGCTCCCATACCTCCTACGAGCAGTACTTC. Encoded protein: CASSSHTSYEQYF.

The chain links TRBV5-1 to TRBJ2-5, with 11 bases matching TRBD1. The V gene end was trimmed by 1 base and the J gene end by 5 bases; junction bases not matched to a gene: 4. Looked up from germline, CDR1 is SGHRS and CDR2 is YFSETQ. The CDR3 is 15 amino acids. The CDR3 here is CASSLRDRGIETQYF. In DNA, the CDR3 is TGCGCCAGCAGCTTGAGGGACAGGGGGATTGAGACCCAGTACTTC.

The chain combines TRBV18 with TRBJ2-1; weak D call: TRBD1 (5 bases). Germline values: CDR1 KGHSH, CDR2 LQKENI. This CDR3 is 16 amino acids long. V dropped 5 bases and J dropped 1 base, with 15 bases sitting between them. The CDR3 nucleotides read TGTGCCAGCTCAGGATCGAGTGCAGGGTCCTACAATGAGCAGTTCTTC. The encoded protein is CASSGSSAGSYNEQFF.

The chain links TRBV6-5 to TRBJ2-7, with D perhaps matching TRBD2 (5 bases). Germline V lookup: CDR1 MNHEY, CDR2 SVGAGI. The CDR3 is 15 residues long. V dropped 3 bases and J dropped 5 bases, with 17 bases sitting between them. The CDR3 reads CASSYRRRFLDEQYF. In nucleotides, the CDR3 is TGTGCCAGCAGTTATAGGAGGAGATTTCTCGACGAGCAGTACTTC.

The J gene is TRBJ1-2, the V gene TRBV4-2; tentatively, D is TRBD1 (6 bases). V gave up 2 bases and J gave up 6 bases, with 13 bases separating them. Germline-derived CDR1 and CDR2 are LGHNA and YNFKEQ. This CDR3 spans 14 amino acids. CDR3: CASSQRLQGNGYTF. Here the CDR3 DNA reads TGTGCCAGCAGCCAACGATTGCAGGGGAATGGCTACACCTTC.

This clone occurred once. This sequence joins TRBV7-9 and TRBJ2-2; D is tentatively TRBD1 or TRBD2 (5 bases each). CDR3 length: 16 residues. V shed 5 bases and J shed 1 base, with 14 bases lying between them. Germline V gene lookup returns CDR1 SEHNR and CDR2 FQNEAQ (reference sequence). CDR3 bases: TGTGCCAGCAGCCAATCGGGACCGATGAACACCGGGGAGCTGTTTTTT. It yields the protein CASSQSGPMNTGELFF.

The chain uses TRBV2 and TRBJ1-3, with D uncertain. Trimming shortened V by 4 bases and J by 3 bases, and 10 bases separated the two germline ends. CDR3 length: 14 amino acids. CDR1 and CDR2 from the germline V gene are SNHLY and FYNNEI. The CDR3 is CASSGIGSGNTIYF. The DNA of the CDR3 is TGTGCCAGCAGTGGAATAGGAAGTGGAAACACCATATATTTT.

The chain is built from TRBV5-1 and TRBJ2-1; D is possibly TRBD1 or TRBD2 (6 bases each). Germline CDR1 and CDR2: SGHRS and YFSETQ. The V gene lost 2 bases and the J gene lost 5 bases, with 14 bases spanning the gap. The CDR3 is 15 residues long. The CDR3 nucleotides are TGCGCCAGCAGCTTCCAAAGGGGGGTCCACAATGAGCAGTTCTTC. Its translation is CASSFQRGVHNEQFF.

The rearrangement joins TRBV5-6 to TRBJ2-3, with 12 bases fitting TRBD2. The CDR3 extends over 15 amino acids. In germline, CDR1 is SGHDT, CDR2 YYEEEE. V trimming: 4 bases; J trimming: 2 bases; junction bases outside the gene matches: 2. DNA for the CDR3: TGTGCCAGCAGCCTAGCGGGGGGGCCCACAGATACGCAGTATTTT. It is translated as CASSLAGGPTDTQYF.